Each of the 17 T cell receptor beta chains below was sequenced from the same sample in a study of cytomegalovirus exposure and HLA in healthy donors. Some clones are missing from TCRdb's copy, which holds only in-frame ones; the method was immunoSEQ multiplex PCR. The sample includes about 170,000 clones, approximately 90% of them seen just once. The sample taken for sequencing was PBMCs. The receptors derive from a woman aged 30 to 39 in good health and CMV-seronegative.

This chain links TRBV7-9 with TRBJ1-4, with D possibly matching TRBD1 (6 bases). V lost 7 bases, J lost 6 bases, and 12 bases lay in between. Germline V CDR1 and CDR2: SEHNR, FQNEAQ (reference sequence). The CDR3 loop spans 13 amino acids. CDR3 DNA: TGTGCCAGCACCCACAGGGTGGATGAAAAACTGTTTTTT. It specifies CASTHRVDEKLFF.

The CDR3 sequence: CASSTGGSTYEQYF. CDR3 bases: TGTGCCAGTAGTACCGGGGGGTCTACCTACGAGCAGTACTTC. The chain is built from TRBV19 and TRBJ2-7, with TRBD2 matching over 7 bases. Germline V gene lookup returns CDR1 LNHDA and CDR2 SQIVND (reference sequence). V shed 4 bases and J 2 bases; nucleotides not matched to a gene: 5. CDR3 length: 14 amino acids.

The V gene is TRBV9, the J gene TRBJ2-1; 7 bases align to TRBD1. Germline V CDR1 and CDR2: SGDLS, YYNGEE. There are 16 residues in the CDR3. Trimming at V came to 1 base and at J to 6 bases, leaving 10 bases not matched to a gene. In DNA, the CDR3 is TGTGCCAGCAGCGTACGTCCGAGACAGGGTGGCAATGAGCAGTTCTTC. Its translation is CASSVRPRQGGNEQFF.

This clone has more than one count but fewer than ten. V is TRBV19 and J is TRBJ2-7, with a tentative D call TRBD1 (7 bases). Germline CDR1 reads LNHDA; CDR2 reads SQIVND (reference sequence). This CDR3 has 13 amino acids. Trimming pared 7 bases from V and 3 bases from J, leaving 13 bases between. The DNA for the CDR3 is TGTGCCAGTACCAGCCAGGGGGGCTACGAGCAGTACTTC. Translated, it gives CASTSQGGYEQYF.

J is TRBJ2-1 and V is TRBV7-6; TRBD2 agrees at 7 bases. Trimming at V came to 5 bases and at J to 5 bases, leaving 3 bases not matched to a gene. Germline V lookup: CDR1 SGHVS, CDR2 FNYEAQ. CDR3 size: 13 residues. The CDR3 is CASSPGTNNEQFF. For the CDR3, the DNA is TGTGCCAGCAGCCCCGGGACTAACAATGAGCAGTTCTTC. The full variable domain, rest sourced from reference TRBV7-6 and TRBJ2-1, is GAGVSQSPRYKVTKRGQDVALRCDPISGHVSLYWYRQALGQGPEFLTYFNYEAQQDKSGLPNDRFSAERPEGSISTLTIQRTEQRDSAMYRCASSPGTNNEQFFGPGTRLTVL.

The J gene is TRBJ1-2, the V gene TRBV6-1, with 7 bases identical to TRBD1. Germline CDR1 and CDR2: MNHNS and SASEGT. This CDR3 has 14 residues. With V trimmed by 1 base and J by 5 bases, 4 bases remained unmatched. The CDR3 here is CASSEDGTAYGYTF. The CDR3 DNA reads TGTGCCAGCAGTGAAGATGGGACAGCGTATGGCTACACCTTC.

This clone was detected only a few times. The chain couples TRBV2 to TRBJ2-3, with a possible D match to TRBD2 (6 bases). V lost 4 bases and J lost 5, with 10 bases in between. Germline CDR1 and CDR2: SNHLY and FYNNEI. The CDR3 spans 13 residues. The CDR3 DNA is TGTGCCAGCAGTGGTGTTAGCGGAGATACGCAGTATTTT. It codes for CASSGVSGDTQYF.

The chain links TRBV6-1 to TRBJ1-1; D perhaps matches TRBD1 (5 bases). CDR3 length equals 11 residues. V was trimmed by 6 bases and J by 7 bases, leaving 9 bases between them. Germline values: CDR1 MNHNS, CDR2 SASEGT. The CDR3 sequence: CASRPQDEAFF. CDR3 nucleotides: TGTGCCAGCAGGCCACAGGATGAAGCTTTCTTT.

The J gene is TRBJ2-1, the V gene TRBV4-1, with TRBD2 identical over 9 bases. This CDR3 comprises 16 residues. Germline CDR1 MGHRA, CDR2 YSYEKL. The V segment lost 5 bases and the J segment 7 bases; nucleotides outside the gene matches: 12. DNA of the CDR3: TGCGCCAGCAGCTTTTATGCGGGGGGGAGGGGTAATGAGCAGTTCTTC. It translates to CASSFYAGGRGNEQFF.

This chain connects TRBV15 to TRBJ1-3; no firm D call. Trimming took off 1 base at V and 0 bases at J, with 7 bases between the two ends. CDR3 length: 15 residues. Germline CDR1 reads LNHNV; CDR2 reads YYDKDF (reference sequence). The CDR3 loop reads CATSRGVFSGNTIYF. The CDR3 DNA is TGTGCCACCAGCAGAGGCGTGTTCTCTGGAAACACCATATATTTT.

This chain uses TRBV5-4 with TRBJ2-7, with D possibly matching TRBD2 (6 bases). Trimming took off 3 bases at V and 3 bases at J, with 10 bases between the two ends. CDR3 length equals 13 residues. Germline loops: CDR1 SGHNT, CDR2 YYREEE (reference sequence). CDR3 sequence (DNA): TGTGCCAGCAGCTGGACCGGGAGCTACGAGCAGTACTTC. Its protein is CASSWTGSYEQYF.

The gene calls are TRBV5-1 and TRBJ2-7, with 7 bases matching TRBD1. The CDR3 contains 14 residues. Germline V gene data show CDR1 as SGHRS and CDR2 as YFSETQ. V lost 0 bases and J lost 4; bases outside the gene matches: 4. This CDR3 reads CASSLGGGEYEQYF. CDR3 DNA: TGCGCCAGCAGCTTGGGAGGGGGCGAGTACGAGCAGTACTTC.

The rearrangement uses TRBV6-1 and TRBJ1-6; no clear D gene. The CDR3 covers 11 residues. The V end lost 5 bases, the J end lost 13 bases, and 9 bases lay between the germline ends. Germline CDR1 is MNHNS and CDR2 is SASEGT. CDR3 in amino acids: CASSYAGPLHF. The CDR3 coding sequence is TGTGCCAGCAGTTACGCCGGGCCCCTCCACTTT.

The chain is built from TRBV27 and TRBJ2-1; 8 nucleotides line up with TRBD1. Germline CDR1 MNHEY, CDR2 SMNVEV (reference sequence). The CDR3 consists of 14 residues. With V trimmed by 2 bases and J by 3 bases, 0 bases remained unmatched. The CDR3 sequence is CASSLGTGYNEQFF. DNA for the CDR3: TGTGCCAGCAGTTTAGGGACAGGCTACAATGAGCAGTTCTTC.

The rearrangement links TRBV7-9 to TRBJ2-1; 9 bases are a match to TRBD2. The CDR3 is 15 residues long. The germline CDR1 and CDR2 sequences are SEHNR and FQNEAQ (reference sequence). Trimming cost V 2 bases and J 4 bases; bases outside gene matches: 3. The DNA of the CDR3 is TGTGCCAGCAGCTTACTAGCGGGGCTTTACAATGAGCAGTTCTTC. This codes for CASSLLAGLYNEQFF.

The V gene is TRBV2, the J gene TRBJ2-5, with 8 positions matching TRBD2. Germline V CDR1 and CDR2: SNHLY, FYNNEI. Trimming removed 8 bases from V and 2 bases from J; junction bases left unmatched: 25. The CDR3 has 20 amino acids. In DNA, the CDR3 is TGTGCCAGCTTTGGCCCCGGGGGAAGCGGGGGCCCGACGAAACAAGAGACCCAGTACTTC. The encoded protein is CASFGPGGSGGPTKQETQYF.

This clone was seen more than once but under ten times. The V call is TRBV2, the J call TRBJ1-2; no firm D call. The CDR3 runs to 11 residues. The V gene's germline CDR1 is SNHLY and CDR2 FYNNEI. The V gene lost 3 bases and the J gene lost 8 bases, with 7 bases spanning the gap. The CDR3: CASSDTRGYTF. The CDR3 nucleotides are TGTGCCAGCAGTGACACACGAGGCTACACCTTC.